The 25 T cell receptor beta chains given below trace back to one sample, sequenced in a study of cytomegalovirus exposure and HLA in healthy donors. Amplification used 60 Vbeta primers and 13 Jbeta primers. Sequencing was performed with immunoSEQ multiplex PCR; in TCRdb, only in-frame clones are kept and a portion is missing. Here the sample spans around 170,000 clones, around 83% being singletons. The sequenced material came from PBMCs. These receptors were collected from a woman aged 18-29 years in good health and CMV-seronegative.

The CDR3 is CASSFGRQYF. The CDR3 DNA reads TGTGCCAGCAGTTTCGGGAGGCAGTACTTC. The V call is TRBV28, the J call TRBJ2-7, with D perhaps TRBD2 (6 bases). Germline CDR1 MDHEN, CDR2 SYDVKM. V lost 3 bases and J 9 bases, leaving 6 bases between the germline ends. CDR3 length: 10 amino acids.

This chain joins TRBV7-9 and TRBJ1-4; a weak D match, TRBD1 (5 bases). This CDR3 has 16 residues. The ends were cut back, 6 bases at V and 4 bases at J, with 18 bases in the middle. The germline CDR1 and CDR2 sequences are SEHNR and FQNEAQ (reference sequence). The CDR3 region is CASRTTGGGHNEKLFF. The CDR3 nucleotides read TGTGCCAGCAGGACTACGGGGGGGGGTCATAATGAAAAACTGTTTTTT.

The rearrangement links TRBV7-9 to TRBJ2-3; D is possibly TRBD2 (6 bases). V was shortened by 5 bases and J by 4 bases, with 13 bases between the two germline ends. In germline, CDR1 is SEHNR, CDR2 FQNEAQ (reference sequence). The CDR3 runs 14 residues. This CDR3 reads CASSPRGEADTQYF. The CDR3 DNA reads TGTGCCAGCAGCCCGCGGGGCGAGGCAGATACGCAGTATTTT.

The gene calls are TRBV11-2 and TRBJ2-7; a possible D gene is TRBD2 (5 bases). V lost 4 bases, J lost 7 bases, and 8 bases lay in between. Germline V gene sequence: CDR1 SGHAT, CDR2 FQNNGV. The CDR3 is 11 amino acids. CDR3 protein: CASSSSREQYF. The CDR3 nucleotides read TGTGCCAGCAGCTCTAGCAGGGAGCAGTACTTC.

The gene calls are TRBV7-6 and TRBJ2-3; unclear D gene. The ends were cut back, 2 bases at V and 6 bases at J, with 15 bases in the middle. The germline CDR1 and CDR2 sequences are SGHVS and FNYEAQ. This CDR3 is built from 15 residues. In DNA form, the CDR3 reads TGTGCCAGCAGCTTAAGCCGAACAGCACGGGATACGCAGTATTTT. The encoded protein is CASSLSRTARDTQYF.

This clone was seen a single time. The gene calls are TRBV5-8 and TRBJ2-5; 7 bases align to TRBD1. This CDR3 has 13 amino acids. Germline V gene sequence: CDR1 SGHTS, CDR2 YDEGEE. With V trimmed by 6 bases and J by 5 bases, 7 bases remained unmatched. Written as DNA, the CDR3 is TGTGCCAGCACTGACAGGGACGTGGAGACCCAGTACTTC. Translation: CASTDRDVETQYF.

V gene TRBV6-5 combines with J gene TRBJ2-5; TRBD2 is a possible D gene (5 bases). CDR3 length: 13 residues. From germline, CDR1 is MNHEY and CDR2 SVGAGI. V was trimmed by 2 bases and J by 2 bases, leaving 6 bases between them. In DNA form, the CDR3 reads TGTGCCAGCAGTTACACGGGGCAAGAGACCCAGTACTTC. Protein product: CASSYTGQETQYF.

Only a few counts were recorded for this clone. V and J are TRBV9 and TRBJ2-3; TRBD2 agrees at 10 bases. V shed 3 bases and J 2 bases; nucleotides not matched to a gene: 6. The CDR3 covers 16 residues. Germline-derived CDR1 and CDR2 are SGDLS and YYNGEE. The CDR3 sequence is CASSAGTSDFTDTQYF. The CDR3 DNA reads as TGTGCCAGCAGCGCTGGGACTAGCGACTTCACAGATACGCAGTATTTT.

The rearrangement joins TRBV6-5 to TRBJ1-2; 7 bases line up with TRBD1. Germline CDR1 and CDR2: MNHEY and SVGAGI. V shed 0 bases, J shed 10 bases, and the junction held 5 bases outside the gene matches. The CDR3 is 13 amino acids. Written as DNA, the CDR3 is TGTGCCAGCAGTTACTCTGGACAGGCATACTACACCTTC. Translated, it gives CASSYSGQAYYTF.

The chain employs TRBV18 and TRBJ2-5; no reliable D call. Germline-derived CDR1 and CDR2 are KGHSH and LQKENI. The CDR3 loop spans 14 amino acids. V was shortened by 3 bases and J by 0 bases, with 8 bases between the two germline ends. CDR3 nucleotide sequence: TGTGCCAGCTCACCGCCGGTATACCAAGAGACCCAGTACTTC. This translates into CASSPPVYQETQYF.

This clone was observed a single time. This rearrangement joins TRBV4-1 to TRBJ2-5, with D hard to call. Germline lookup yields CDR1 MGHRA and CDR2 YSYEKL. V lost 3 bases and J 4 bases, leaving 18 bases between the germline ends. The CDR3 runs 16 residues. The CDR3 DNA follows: TGCGCCAGCAGCCAGTCACTCTTGCCAGGCACAGAGACCCAGTACTTC. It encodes CASSQSLLPGTETQYF.

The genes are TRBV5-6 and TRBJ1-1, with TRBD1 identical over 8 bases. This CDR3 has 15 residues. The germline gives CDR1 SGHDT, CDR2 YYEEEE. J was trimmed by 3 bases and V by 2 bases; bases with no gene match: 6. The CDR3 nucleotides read TGTGCCAGCAGCTTACCCAGGGGGCAGGACACTGAAGCTTTCTTT. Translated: CASSLPRGQDTEAFF. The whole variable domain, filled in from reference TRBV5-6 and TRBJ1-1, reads DAGVTQSPTHLIKTRGQQVTLRCSPKSGHDTVSWYQQALGQGPQFIFQYYEEEERQRGNFPDRFSGHQFPNYSSELNVNALLLGDSALYLCASSLPRGQDTEAFFGQGTRLTVV.

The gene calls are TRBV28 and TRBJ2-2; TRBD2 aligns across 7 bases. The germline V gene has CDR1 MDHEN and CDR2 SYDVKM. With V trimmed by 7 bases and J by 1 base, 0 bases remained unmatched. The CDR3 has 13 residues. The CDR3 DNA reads TGTGCCAGCACGGGAGGGAACACCGGGGAGCTGTTTTTT. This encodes CASTGGNTGELFF.

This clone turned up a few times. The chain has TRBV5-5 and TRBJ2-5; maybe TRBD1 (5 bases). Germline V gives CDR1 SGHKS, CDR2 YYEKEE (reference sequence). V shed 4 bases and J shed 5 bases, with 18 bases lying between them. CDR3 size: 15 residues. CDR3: CASSPDTSFRETQYF. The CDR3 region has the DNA TGTGCCAGCAGCCCGGACACCTCTTTTAGGGAGACCCAGTACTTC. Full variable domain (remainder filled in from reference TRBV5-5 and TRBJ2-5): DAGVTQSPTHLIKTRGQQVTLRCSPISGHKSVSWYQQVLGQGPQFIFQYYEKEERGRGNFPDRFSARQFPNYSSELNVNALLLGDSALYLCASSPDTSFRETQYFGPGTRLLVL.

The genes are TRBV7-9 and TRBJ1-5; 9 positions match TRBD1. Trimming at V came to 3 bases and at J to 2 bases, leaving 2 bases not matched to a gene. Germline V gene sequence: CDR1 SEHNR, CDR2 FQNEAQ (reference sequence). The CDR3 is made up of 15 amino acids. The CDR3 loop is CASSLTGGGNQPQHF. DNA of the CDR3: TGTGCCAGCAGCTTGACAGGGGGTGGCAATCAGCCCCAGCATTTT.

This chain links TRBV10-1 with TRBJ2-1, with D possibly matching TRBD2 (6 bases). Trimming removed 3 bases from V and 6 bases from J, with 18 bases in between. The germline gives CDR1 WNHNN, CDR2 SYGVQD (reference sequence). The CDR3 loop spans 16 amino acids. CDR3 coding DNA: TGCGCCAGCAGTGAACGTTTGGGCGGGACCACCAATGAGCAGTTCTTC. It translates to CASSERLGGTTNEQFF.

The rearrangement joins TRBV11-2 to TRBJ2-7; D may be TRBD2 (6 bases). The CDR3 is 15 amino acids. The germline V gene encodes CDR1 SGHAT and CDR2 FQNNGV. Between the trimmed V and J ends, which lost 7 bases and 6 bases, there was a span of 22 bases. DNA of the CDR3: TGTGCCAGCATCTCGGACGGGGTAGCGGAGTTCGAGCAGTACTTC. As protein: CASISDGVAEFEQYF.

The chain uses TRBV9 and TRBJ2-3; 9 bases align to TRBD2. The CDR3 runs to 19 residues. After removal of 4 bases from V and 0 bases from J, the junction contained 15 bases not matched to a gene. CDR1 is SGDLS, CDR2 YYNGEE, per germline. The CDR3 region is CASSPLGDSGGLSTDTQYF. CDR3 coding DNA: TGTGCCAGCAGCCCCCTGGGGGATAGCGGGGGCCTTAGCACAGATACGCAGTATTTT.

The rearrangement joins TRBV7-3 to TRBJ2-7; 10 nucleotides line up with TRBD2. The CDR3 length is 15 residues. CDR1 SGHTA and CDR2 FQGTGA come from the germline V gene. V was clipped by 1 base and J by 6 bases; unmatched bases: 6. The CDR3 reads CASSLSPSGRTEQYF. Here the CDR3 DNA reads TGTGCCAGCAGCTTAAGTCCTAGCGGGAGAACCGAGCAGTACTTC.

CDR3 nucleotide sequence: TGTGCCAGCAGTTTCCGCGGGTTAAGCAATCAGCCCCAGCATTTT. Amino acids: CASSFRGLSNQPQHF. V usage is TRBV27 and J usage is TRBJ1-5; D not certain. With 3 bases removed from V and 1 base from J, the gap between germline ends came to 10 bases. The CDR3 spans 15 residues. Per the germline V gene, CDR1 is MNHEY and CDR2 is SMNVEV (reference sequence).

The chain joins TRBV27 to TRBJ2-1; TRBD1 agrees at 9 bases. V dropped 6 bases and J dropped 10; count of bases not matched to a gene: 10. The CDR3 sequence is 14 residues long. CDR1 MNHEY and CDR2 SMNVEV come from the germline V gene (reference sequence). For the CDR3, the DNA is TGTGCCAGCAGATGGACAGGGGCCGCAGAAGAGCAGTTCTTC. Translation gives CASRWTGAAEEQFF.

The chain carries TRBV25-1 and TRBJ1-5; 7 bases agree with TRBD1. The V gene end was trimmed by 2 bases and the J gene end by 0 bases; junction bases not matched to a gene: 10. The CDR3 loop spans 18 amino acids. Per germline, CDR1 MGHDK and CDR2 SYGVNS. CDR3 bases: TGTGCCAGCAGTGAACCCGGACAGGACCCATATAGCAATCAGCCCCAGCATTTT. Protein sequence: CASSEPGQDPYSNQPQHF.

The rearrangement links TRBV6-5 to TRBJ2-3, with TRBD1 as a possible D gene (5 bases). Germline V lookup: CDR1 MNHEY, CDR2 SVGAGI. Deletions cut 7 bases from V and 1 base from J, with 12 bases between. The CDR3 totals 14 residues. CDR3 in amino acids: CASTADRGTDTQYF. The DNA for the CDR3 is TGTGCCAGCACAGCAGACAGAGGCACAGATACGCAGTATTTT.

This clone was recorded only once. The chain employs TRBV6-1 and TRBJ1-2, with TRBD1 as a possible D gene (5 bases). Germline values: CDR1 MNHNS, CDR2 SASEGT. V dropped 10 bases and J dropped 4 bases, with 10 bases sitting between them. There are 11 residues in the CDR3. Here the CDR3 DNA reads TGTGCCACCAGGGTCGGCTATGGCTACACCTTC. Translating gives CATRVGYGYTF.

CDR3 coding DNA: TGTGCCAGCAGTGCCGCGGGCGGGAGGGTCTTCGAGCAGTACTTC. As protein: CASSAAGGRVFEQYF. The chain joins TRBV28 to TRBJ2-7; TRBD2 agrees at 9 bases. There are 15 residues in the CDR3. V was clipped by 5 bases and J by 6 bases; unmatched bases: 11. Looked up from germline, CDR1 is MDHEN and CDR2 is SYDVKM. The full variable domain, rest sourced from reference TRBV28 and TRBJ2-7, is DVKVTQSSRYLVKRTGEKVFLECVQDMDHENMFWYRQDPGLGLRLIYFSYDVKMKEKGDIPEGYSVSREKKERFSLILESASTNQTSMYLCASSAAGGRVFEQYFGPGTRLTVT.